This TCR beta chain was captured in a study of cytomegalovirus exposure and HLA in healthy donors. On the study more broadly: Unique TCRs from HLA-typed donors, roughly 89 million of them, were held in an early data release. Findings of the study overall: Common viral pathogens seemed to be connected with several of the most significant clusters, according to a later analysis.

Per germline, CDR1 LNHNV and CDR2 YYDKDF (reference sequence). J was trimmed by 5 bases and V by 2 bases; bases with no gene match: 7. There are 16 residues in the CDR3. Participants comprised healthy donors of bone marrow. On this clone itself: What it recognizes is unknown.

PCR amplification relied on 60 Vbeta primers (plus 13 Jbeta primers). Libraries were prepared by immunoSEQ multiplex PCR; TCRdb keeps only in-frame clonotypes and omits some of them. The sample has some 120,000 clones; about 81% are singletons. The sample taken for sequencing was PBMCs. The receptor was derived from a woman in her fifties or sixties in good health and CMV-seropositive. The rearrangement links TRBV15 to TRBJ1-1; TRBD1 aligns across 11 bases. The CDR3 loop reads CATSRSRTGGNTEAFF. CDR3 DNA: TGTGCCACCAGCAGATCAAGGACAGGGGGCAATACTGAAGCTTTCTTT.